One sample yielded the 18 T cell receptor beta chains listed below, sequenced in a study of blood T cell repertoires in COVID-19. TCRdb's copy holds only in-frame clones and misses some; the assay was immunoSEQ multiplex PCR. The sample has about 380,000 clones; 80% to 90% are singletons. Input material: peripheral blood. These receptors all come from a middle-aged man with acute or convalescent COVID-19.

DNA of the CDR3: TGTGCCAGCTCGACAATGAGCGGGACAGGGTACAGCGGGGACTCCTACGAGCAGTACTTC. Its protein product is CASSTMSGTGYSGDSYEQYF. The rearrangement links TRBV18 to TRBJ2-7; TRBD1 matches at 9 bases. In germline, CDR1 is KGHSH, CDR2 LQKENI. Trimming at V came to 6 bases and at J to 0 bases, leaving 21 bases not matched to a gene. The CDR3 loop spans 20 amino acids.

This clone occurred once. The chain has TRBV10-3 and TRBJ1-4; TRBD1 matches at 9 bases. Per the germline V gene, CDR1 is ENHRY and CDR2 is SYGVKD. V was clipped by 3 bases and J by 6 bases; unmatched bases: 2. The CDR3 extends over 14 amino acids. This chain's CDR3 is CAISDRQGDEKLFF. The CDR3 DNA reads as TGTGCCATCAGTGATCGACAGGGGGATGAAAAACTGTTTTTT.

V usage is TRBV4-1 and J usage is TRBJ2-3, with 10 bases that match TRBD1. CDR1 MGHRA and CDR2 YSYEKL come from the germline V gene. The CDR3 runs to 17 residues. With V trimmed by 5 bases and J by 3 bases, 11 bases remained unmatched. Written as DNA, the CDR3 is TGCGCCAGCAGCAACCCGAAGGACAGGGGGACAACAGATACGCAGTATTTT. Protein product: CASSNPKDRGTTDTQYF.

This CDR3 reads CASSLQGRGNQPQHF. CDR3 sequence (DNA): TGTGCCAGCAGCTTGCAGGGCAGAGGCAATCAGCCCCAGCATTTT. J is TRBJ1-5 and V is TRBV7-2, with a possible D match to TRBD1 (5 bases). The CDR3 is 15 residues long. Trimming removed 3 bases from V and 2 bases from J, with 11 bases in between. Germline lookup yields CDR1 SGHTA and CDR2 FQGNSA.

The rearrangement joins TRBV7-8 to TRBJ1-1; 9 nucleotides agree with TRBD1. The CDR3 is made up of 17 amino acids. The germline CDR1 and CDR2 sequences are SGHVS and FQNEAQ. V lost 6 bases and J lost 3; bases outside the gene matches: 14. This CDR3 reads CASRRAGQGNRYTEAFF. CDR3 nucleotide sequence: TGTGCCAGCAGGAGGGCGGGACAGGGTAATCGTTACACTGAAGCTTTCTTT.

The CDR3 is CASSPGTLHSPLHF. The CDR3 DNA sequence: TGTGCCAGCTCACCGGGCACACTTCATTCACCCCTCCACTTT. This chain joins TRBV18 and TRBJ1-6; D not resolved. The CDR3 has 14 amino acids. Germline V gene lookup returns CDR1 KGHSH and CDR2 LQKENI. Trimming pared 3 bases from V and 8 bases from J, leaving 11 bases between.

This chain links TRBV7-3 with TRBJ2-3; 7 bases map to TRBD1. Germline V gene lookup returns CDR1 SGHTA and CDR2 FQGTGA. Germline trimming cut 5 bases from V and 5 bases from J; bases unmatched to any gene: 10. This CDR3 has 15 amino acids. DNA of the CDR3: TGTGCCAGCAGCGCCCAGGGGGAAGGTGTAGATACGCAGTATTTT. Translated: CASSAQGEGVDTQYF.

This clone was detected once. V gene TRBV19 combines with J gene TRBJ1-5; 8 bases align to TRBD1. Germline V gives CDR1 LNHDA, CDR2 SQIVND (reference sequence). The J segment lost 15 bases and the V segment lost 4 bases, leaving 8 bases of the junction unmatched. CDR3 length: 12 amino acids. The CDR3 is CASSNLPDRAHF. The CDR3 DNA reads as TGTGCCAGTAGTAACCTACCGGACAGGGCGCATTTT. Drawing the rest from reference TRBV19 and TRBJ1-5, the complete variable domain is DGGITQSPKYLFRKEGQNVTLSCEQNLNHDAMYWYRQDPGQGLRLIYYSQIVNDFQKGDIAEGYSVSREKKESFPLTVTSAQKNPTAFYLCASSNLPDRAHFGDGTRLSIL.

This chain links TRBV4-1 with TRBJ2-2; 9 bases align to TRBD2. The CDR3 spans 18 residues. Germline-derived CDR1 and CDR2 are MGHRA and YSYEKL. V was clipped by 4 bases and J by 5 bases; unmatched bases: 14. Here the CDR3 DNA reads TGCGCCAGCAGCCTCCTTCCGGGGCGGGGGGGCCGAACCGGGGAGCTGTTTTTT. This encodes CASSLLPGRGGRTGELFF.

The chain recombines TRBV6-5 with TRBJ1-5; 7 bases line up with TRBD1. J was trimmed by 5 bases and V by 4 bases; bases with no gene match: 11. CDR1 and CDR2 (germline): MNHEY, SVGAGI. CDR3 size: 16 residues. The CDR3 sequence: CASSSGGEGADQPQHF. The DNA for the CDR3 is TGTGCCAGCAGTTCCGGGGGGGAGGGGGCCGATCAGCCCCAGCATTTT.

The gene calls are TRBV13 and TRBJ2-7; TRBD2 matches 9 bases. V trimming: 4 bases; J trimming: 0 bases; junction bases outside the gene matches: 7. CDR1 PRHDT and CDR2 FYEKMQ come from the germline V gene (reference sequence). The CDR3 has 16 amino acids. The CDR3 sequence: CASSSLAGATSYEQYF. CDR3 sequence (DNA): TGTGCCAGCAGCTCTTTAGCGGGGGCGACCTCCTACGAGCAGTACTTC.

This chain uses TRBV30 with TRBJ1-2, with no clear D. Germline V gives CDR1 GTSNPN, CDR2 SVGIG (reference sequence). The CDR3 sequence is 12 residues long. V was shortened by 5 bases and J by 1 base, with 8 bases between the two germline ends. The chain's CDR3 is CAWLVRNYGYTF. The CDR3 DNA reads TGTGCCTGGCTCGTGCGTAACTATGGCTACACCTTC.

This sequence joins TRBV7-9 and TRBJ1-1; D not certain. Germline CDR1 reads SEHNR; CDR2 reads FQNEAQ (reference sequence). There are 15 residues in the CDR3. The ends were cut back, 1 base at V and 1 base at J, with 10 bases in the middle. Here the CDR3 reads CASSLGALRNTEAFF. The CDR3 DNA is TGTGCCAGCAGCTTAGGAGCGTTAAGGAACACTGAAGCTTTCTTT.

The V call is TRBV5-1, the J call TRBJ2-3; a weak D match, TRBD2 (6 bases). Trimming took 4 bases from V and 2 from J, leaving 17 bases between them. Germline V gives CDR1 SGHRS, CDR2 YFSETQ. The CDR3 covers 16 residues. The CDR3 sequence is CASSPQTQRVTDTQYF. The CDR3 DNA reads TGCGCCAGCAGCCCCCAGACCCAGCGGGTCACAGATACGCAGTATTTT.

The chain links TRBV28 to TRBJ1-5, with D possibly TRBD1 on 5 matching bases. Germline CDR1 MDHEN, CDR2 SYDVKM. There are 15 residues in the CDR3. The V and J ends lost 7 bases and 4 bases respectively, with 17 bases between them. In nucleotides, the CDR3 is TGTGCCAGCAACCTCGGAGGGGAGGGAAATCAGCCCCAGCATTTT. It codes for CASNLGGEGNQPQHF. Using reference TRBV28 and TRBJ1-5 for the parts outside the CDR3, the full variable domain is DVKVTQSSRYLVKRTGEKVFLECVQDMDHENMFWYRQDPGLGLRLIYFSYDVKMKEKGDIPEGYSVSREKKERFSLILESASTNQTSMYLCASNLGGEGNQPQHFGDGTRLSIL.

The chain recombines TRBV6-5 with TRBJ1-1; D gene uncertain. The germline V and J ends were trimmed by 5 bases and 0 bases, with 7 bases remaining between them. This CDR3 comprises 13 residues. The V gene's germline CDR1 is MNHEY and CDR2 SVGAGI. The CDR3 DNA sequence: TGTGCCAGCAGTCTAACCATGAACACTGAAGCTTTCTTT. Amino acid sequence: CASSLTMNTEAFF.

The chain's CDR3 is CASSAGTATTNEKLFF. In DNA, the CDR3 is TGTGCCAGCAGCGCAGGGACAGCTACAACTAATGAAAAACTGTTTTTT. The chain combines TRBV7-8 with TRBJ1-4; 7 bases are shared with TRBD1. Germline V gives CDR1 SGHVS, CDR2 FQNEAQ. This CDR3 spans 16 amino acids. With V trimmed by 5 bases and J by 0 bases, 6 bases remained unmatched. Drawing the rest from reference TRBV7-8 and TRBJ1-4, the complete variable domain is GAGVSQSPRYKVAKRGQDVALRCDPISGHVSLFWYQQALGQGPEFLTYFQNEAQLDKSGLPSDRFFAERPEGSVSTLKIQRTQQEDSAVYLCASSAGTATTNEKLFFGSGTQLSVL.

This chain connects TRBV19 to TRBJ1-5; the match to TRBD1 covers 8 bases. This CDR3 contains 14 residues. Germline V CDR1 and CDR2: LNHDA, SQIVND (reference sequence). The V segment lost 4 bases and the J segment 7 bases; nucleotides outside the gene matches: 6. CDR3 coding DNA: TGTGCCAGTAGTACAGGGGGCCGGGGACAGCCCCAGCATTTT. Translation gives CASSTGGRGQPQHF.